These 13 T cell receptor beta chains were all obtained from the same sample, sequenced in a study of tumor-infiltrating lymphocytes in primary liver carcinoma. In addition to blood RNA drawn from unsorted whole blood, germline DNA was extracted. TCR beta cDNA was reverse-transcribed from 500 ng of total RNA. The reaction used a constant-region primer and ProtoScript II reverse transcriptase. Nested multiplex PCR, run for three rounds with slightly modified ARM-PCR, yielded TCR beta libraries. Use of TRBV1-TRBV30 forward primers with a C-beta reverse primer characterized the first two PCR rounds, which lasted ten to eleven cycles each. Via MiXCR, TCRdb re-called the multiplex PCR reads, giving one row per CDR3 protein. Of approximately 340,000 distinct CDR3 sequences listed, almost 65% are singletons. Sequencing input: peripheral blood. The receptors stem from a middle-aged man with primary liver carcinoma and hepatitis B virus infection.

Notes on this clonotype: Since no conserved phenylalanine or tryptophan closes the CDR3, a read error is the likely cause. The rearrangement uses TRBV25-1 and TRBJ2-5; 8 bases are a match to TRBD2. This CDR3 contains 11 residues. Germline CDR1 MGHDK, CDR2 SYGVNS. V lost 10 bases and J lost 5; bases outside the gene matches: 3. CDR3 sequence: CATVAGETQYS. CDR3 in DNA: TGTGCCACAGTAGCGGGGGAGACCCAGTACTCC.

Comment on this clonotype: A single base separates this from a much larger clone, so it may be a read error. The rearrangement links TRBV29-1 to TRBJ1-1, with D perhaps TRBD1 (6 bases). The CDR3 has 14 residues. The V and J ends lost 5 bases and 1 base respectively, with 14 bases between them. Per germline, CDR1 SQVTM and CDR2 ANQGSEA. The CDR3 sequence is CSVQRDNWNTEAFF. The CDR3 coding sequence is TGCAGCGTTCAGCGGGACAACTGGAACACTGAAGCTTTCTTT.

The CDR3 loop is CASSIMEGEQFF. CDR3 bases: TGTGCCAGTAGTATCATGGAGGGTGAGCAGTTCTTC. This chain connects TRBV19 to TRBJ2-1; possible D gene TRBD2, 6 bases. The V end lost 3 bases, the J end lost 9 bases, and 9 bases lay between the germline ends. CDR3 length: 12 residues. Germline V gene sequence: CDR1 LNHDA, CDR2 SQIVND (reference sequence).

This clonotype was seen a few times. This chain links TRBV20-1 with TRBJ1-1, with 9 bases fitting TRBD1. The CDR3 spans 14 residues. Per the germline V gene, CDR1 is DFQATT and CDR2 is SNEGSKA (reference sequence). The trim removed 1 base at V and 3 bases at J, leaving 3 bases unmatched. The CDR3 DNA reads as TGCAGTGCTAGAGGGACAGGGGCAGACACTGAAGCTTTCTTT. Translated: CSARGTGADTEAFF.

A note on this clonotype: One end of the junction is discordant with germline, which a read error may explain. The chain is built from TRBV11-3 and TRBJ2-1; D might be TRBD2 (6 bases). The CDR3 has 15 residues. The germline CDR1 and CDR2 sequences are SGHNT and YENEEA. The CDR3 coding sequence is TGTGCCAGCAACTTAGATTCTAGTGGGAGGAATGAGCAGTTCTTC. This encodes CASNLDSSGRNEQFF.

The chain recombines TRBV6-2 or TRBV6-3 with TRBJ1-2, with TRBD1 as a possible D gene (6 bases). CDR1 is MNHEY, CDR2 SVGEGT, per germline. Between the trimmed V and J ends, which lost 1 base and 0 bases, there was a span of 12 bases. This CDR3 is 16 amino acids long. CDR3 DNA: TGTGCCAGCAGTTACTACGTACAGGGAGCTAACTATGGCTACACCTTC. Amino acid sequence: CASSYYVQGANYGYTF.

The sample holds a few counts of this clonotype. The J gene is TRBJ1-1, the V gene TRBV12-3 or TRBV12-4; TRBD1 is a possible D gene (5 bases). With 3 bases removed from V and 4 bases from J, the gap between germline ends came to 12 bases. The CDR3 length is 14 residues. CDR3 sequence reads: CASSLFQQGTEAFF. CDR3 DNA sequence: TGTGCCAGCAGTTTGTTCCAGCAGGGCACTGAAGCTTTCTTT.

This clonotype was picked up one time. The V and J genes are TRBV11-2 and TRBJ2-7; perhaps TRBD1 as D (6 bases). CDR1 and CDR2 from the germline V gene are SGHAT and FQNNGV. V was clipped by 0 bases and J by 6 bases, with 18 bases between them. There are 16 residues in the CDR3. The CDR3 sequence: CASSLEPQGPWFEQYF. The CDR3 DNA reads TGTGCCAGCAGCTTAGAGCCACAGGGACCATGGTTCGAGCAGTACTTC.

Turning to this clonotype: At one boundary the junction diverges from the germline segment, which might be a read error. This sequence joins TRBV6-1 and TRBJ2-2; maybe TRBD2 (6 bases). Per germline, CDR1 MNHNS and CDR2 SASEGT. The CDR3 is 15 residues long. CDR3 nucleotides: TGTGCCAACAGTGTACATTCCAAGAACACCGGGGGACTGTTTTTT. The encoded protein is CANSVHSKNTGGLFF.

Comment on this clonotype: A junction end diverges from the germline sequence, so it may reflect a read error. The chain's CDR3 is CASRLGTGELLF. DNA for the CDR3: TGCGCCAGCAGGTTGGGAACCGGGGAGCTGCTTTTT. The chain employs TRBV5-1 and TRBJ2-2; D perhaps matches TRBD2 (5 bases). The germline CDR1 and CDR2 sequences are SGHRS and YFSETQ. The CDR3 consists of 12 residues.

This clonotype has more than one count but fewer than ten. J is TRBJ1-2 and V is TRBV28; D is unclear. Trimming removed 2 bases from V and 8 bases from J, with 12 bases in between. Germline V CDR1 and CDR2: MDHEN, SYDVKM. The CDR3 spans 13 residues. Here the CDR3 DNA reads TGTGCCAGCAGTTTACGGAACCGGGAGGGCTACACCTTC. The encoded protein is CASSLRNREGYTF.

With respect to this clonotype: A junction boundary mismatches the germline segment, possibly from a read error. V is TRBV4-3 and J is TRBJ2-7; D gene ambiguous. Germline lookup yields CDR1 LGHNA and CDR2 YSLEER. CDR3 length equals 14 residues. The CDR3 region has the DNA TGCGCCAGTAGCCAGGCAGAGAACTCCTACGACCAGTACTTC. It encodes CASSQAENSYDQYF.

Written as DNA, the CDR3 is TGCGCCAGCAGCCAAGGGGGGGGGACAGGGGAGCAGTACTTC. As protein: CASSQGGGTGEQYF. The V gene is TRBV4-1, the J gene TRBJ2-7, with TRBD1 matching 9 bases. With V trimmed by 1 base and J by 7 bases, 5 bases remained unmatched. The CDR3 is made up of 14 amino acids. The V gene's germline CDR1 is MGHRA and CDR2 YSYEKL.